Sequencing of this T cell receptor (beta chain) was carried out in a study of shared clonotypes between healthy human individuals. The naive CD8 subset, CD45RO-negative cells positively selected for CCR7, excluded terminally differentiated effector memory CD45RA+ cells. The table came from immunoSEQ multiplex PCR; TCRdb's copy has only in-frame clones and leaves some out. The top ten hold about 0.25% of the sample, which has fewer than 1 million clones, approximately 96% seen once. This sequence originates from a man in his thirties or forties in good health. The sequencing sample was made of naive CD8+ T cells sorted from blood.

The CDR3 is CASSLATEEYGYTF. The CDR3 region has the DNA TGTGCCAGCAGCTTAGCGACAGAAGAATATGGCTACACCTTC. The chain is built from TRBV7-9 and TRBJ1-2; tentative D call: TRBD1 (5 bases). The germline V gene has CDR1 SEHNR and CDR2 FQNEAQ (reference sequence). V lost 0 bases and J 5 bases, leaving 10 bases between the germline ends. This CDR3 spans 14 amino acids.